The present TCR beta chain was sequenced within a study of early T cells in non-severe SARS-CoV-2 infection. Unique molecular identifiers were affixed to single, distinct cDNA molecules. TCRdb re-derived calls from the 5' RACE reads in MiXCR, one entry per CDR3 protein. The repertoire holds tens of thousands of distinct CDR3 sequences, with roughly 12% as singletons. This clonotype was observed a few times. The ends lost 0 bases at V and 2 bases at J; junction bases unmatched: 5. Germline CDR1 reads SGHVS; CDR2 reads FQNEAQ. This CDR3 comprises 17 residues. The receptor was isolated from an adult who was a healthcare worker with PCR-confirmed SARS-CoV-2 infection or an uninfected control (not recorded which). The material was whole blood, obtained at baseline. The chain carries TRBV7-8 and TRBJ2-1; 9 bases align to TRBD2. DNA of the CDR3: TGTGCCAGCAGCTTAGCTTTACTAGCGGGTGCCTACAATGAGCAGTTCTTC. Amino acid sequence: CASSLALLAGAYNEQFF. Variable domain in full (rest from reference TRBV7-8 and TRBJ2-1): GAGVSQSPRYKVAKRGQDVALRCDPISGHVSLFWYQQALGQGPEFLTYFQNEAQLDKSGLPSDRFFAERPEGSVSTLKIQRTQQEDSAVYLCASSLALLAGAYNEQFFGPGTRLTVL.